Below, one TCR beta chain is given with its context. Authors' processing steps: The assay estimated nucleated cells by amplifying reference gene primers. Profiled with immunoSEQ multiplex PCR; TCRdb holds only in-frame clones, not every one. V and J calls plus clone size are reproduced from that table; the DNA served to infer D and trimming. Here the sample spans hundreds of thousands of clones, approximately 87% being singletons. This specimen belongs to a study of blood T cell repertoires in COVID-19. The overall study: COVID-19 samples, acute and convalescent, were from the United States, Italy and Spain.

Enrollees, roughly 18 to 90 years old, lived in roughly 24 US areas. In assigning cohorts, the study relied on participant-reported clinical history. The CDR3 loop spans 14 amino acids. The V gene lost 7 bases and the J gene lost 0 bases, with 12 bases spanning the gap. CDR1 MNHNY and CDR2 SVGAGI come from the germline V gene (reference sequence). V gene TRBV6-6 combines with J gene TRBJ2-5, with D possibly being TRBD1 (6 bases). Sequenced material: PBMCs or T cells enriched from blood (not recorded which). The TCR was taken from a man aged 40-55 years in a cohort exposed to, infected with or recovered from COVID-19 (not recorded which). The CDR3 here is CASNLQGHQETQYF. As DNA, the CDR3 is TGTGCCAGCAATCTACAGGGCCACCAAGAGACCCAGTACTTC.